This is a list of T cell receptor beta chains from one sample in a study of response to subunit inactivated influenza vaccine. TCRdb reprocessed the RT-PCR reads via MiXCR and lists one record per CDR3 protein. The data contain fewer than 350,000 distinct CDR3 sequences, roughly a fifth of them seen just once; the ten biggest clones take up around 9.6%. Sequencing used PBMCs from blood, obtained approximately 20 months after vaccination. The receptor set was obtained from a man aged 45 to 70 who received an inactivated influenza vaccine. CDR3s include the opening cysteine and the closing phenylalanine or tryptophan. A D gene is named only where the DNA matches it firmly. The size field is filled for only some rows; it gives once, few, many or a size class.

TRBV20-1	TRBJ2-5	NA	NA	TGCAGTGCTAGAGTAGGGGCGCGGGAGACCCAGTACTTC	CSARVGARETQYF
TRBV5-6	TRBJ2-5	many	NA	TGTGCCAGCAGCTTGGCCAACCGGGGGGAGACCCAGTACTTC	CASSLANRGETQYF
TRBV10-3	TRBJ2-7	few	NA	TGTGCCATCAGTGACCCGACAGATCCCTACGAGCAGTACTTC	CAISDPTDPYEQYF
TRBV20-1	TRBJ2-5	few	NA	TGCAGTGCTAGTCAGTGGCAAGAGACCCAGTACTTC	CSASQWQETQYF
TRBV6-1	TRBJ1-6	few	NA	TGTGCCAGCAGAAGGGACCTAAGCTCCTATAATTCACCCCTCCACTTT	CASRRDLSSYNSPLHF
TRBV12-3/TRBV12-4	TRBJ1-1	few	NA	TGTGCCAGCAGTTTAAGGTCACGTCTTGAAGCTTTCTTT	CASSLRSRLEAFF
TRBV5-4	TRBJ1-1	few	NA	TGTGCCAGCAGCTCCTTTGGACAGGAAGCTTTCTTT	CASSSFGQEAFF
TRBV20-1	TRBJ2-5	few	NA	TGCAGTGCTAGATCCCCACTAGAGGTGGAGACCCAGTACTTC	CSARSPLEVETQYF
TRBV6-6	TRBJ1-1	few	NA	TGTGCCAGCAGTTACTCCGGGGACGGAGCTTTCTTT	CASSYSGDGAFF
TRBV20-1	TRBJ2-7	few	NA	TGCAGTGCTCGTACCGAGGCGGCCTACGAGCAGTACTTC	CSARTEAAYEQYF
TRBV6-5	TRBJ1-1	NA	NA	TGTGCCAGCAGTTTCTCCGGGCGACAAACTTTCTTT	CASSFSGRQTFF
TRBV6-2/TRBV6-3	TRBJ1-2	few	NA	TGTGCCAGCAGTTACGATATACATCGGGGATTCGACGGCTACACCTTC	CASSYDIHRGFDGYTF
TRBV7-6	TRBJ1-4	NA	NA	TGTGCCAGCAGCTTACTGCCCCTCAGCGCTAATGAAAAACTGTTTTTT	CASSLLPLSANEKLFF